This T cell receptor beta chain derives from a study of T cells after posttransplantation cyclophosphamide. Germline V gene sequence: CDR1 SGDLS, CDR2 YYNGEE. V was pared by 3 bases and J by 2 bases, with 14 bases between. The CDR3 has 15 residues. This clone was seen a single time. Libraries were prepared by immunoSEQ multiplex PCR; TCRdb keeps only in-frame clonotypes and omits some of them. The sample gives roughly 7,200 clones, around 98% of which show up once; 0.5% is in the top ten. Cells defined as naive were viable CD3+CD4+ or CD3+CD8+ and CCR7+CD45RA+CD45RO-CD95-CD27+CD28+. This chain links TRBV9 with TRBJ1-2, with a weak D call TRBD1 (6 bases). The sequencing input was naive CD8+ T cells sorted from PBMCs. The sequence derives from a woman in her thirties in good health and a related stem cell transplant donor. CDR3: CASSGPRGLNYGYTF. The CDR3 DNA sequence: TGTGCCAGCAGCGGCCCCAGGGGTCTAAACTATGGCTACACCTTC. Full variable domain (outside the CDR3, taken from reference TRBV9 and TRBJ1-2): DSGVTQTPKHLITATGQRVTLRCSPRSGDLSVYWYQQSLDQGLQFLIQYYNGEERAKGNILERFSAQQFPDLHSELNLSSLELGDSALYFCASSGPRGLNYGYTFGSGTRLTVV.